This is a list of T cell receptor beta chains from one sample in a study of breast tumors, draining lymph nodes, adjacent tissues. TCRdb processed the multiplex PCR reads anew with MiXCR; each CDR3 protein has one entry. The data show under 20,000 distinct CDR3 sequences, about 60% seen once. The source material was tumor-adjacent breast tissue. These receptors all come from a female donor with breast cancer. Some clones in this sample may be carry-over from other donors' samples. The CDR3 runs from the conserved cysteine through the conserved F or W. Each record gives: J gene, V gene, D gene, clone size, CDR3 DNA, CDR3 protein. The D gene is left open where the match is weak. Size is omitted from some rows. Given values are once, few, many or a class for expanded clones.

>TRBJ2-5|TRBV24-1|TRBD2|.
TGTGCCACCAGTGATCTACGGGGAGGGGCTCTAGAGACCCAGTACTTC
CATSDLRGGALETQYF
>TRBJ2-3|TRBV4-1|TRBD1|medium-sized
TGCGCCAGCAGCCACTCCGGACAGGGTACAGATACGCAGTATTTT
CASSHSGQGTDTQYF
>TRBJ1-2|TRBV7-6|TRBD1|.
TGTGCCAGCAGCTTAGCGGTGTTCACAGGGGAGGGAAACTATGGCTACACCTTC
CASSLAVFTGEGNYGYTF
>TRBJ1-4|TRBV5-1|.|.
TGCGCCAGCCTCGGACAGACTAATGAAAAACTGTTTTTT
CASLGQTNEKLFF
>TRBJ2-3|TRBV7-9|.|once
TGTGCCAGCAGCTTAAGGGGCGGTGGCACAGATACGCAGTATTTT
CASSLRGGGTDTQYF
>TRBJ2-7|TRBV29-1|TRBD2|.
TGCAGCGGCCAAGCGGGAGGGTCCTACGAGCAGTACTTC
CSGQAGGSYEQYF
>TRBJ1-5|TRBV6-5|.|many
TGTGCCAGCAGTCATAAGTACGACGGAAATCAGCCCCAGCATTTT
CASSHKYDGNQPQHF
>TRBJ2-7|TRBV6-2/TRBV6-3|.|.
TGTGCCAGCAGTTACTCGACCAAGTGGGAGCAGTACTTC
CASSYSTKWEQYF
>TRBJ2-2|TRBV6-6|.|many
TGTGCCAGCAGTTACTCGGAAGGATTCACCGGGGAGCTGTTTTTT
CASSYSEGFTGELFF
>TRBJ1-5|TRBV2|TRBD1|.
TGTGCCAGCAGTATTGGACAGGTGCGGAGCAATCAGCCCCAGCATTTC
CASSIGQVRSNQPQHF
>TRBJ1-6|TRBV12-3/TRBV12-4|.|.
TGTGCCAGCAGTTGGGGACTCCCTGGGGCCCTCCACTTT
CASSWGLPGALHF
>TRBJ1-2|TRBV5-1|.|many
TGCGCCAGCAGCTTGGGTATTACAGGGAGCTATGGCTACACCTTC
CASSLGITGSYGYTF
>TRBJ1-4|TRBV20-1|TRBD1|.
TGCAGTGCTAGTAGGCAGGGGGATGAAAAACTGTTTTTT
CSASRQGDEKLFF
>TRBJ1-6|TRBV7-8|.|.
TGTGCCAGCAGCTTGCTGGGGGGGAGTGGTTCACCCCTCCACTTT
CASSLLGGSGSPLHF
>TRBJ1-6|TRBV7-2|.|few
TGTGCCAGCAGCTTAGGGGTATTATCCAATTCACCCCTCCACTTT
CASSLGVLSNSPLHF
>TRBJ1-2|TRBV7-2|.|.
TGTGCCAGCAGCTTAGAGCCAGTCTACTATGGCTACACCTTC
CASSLEPVYYGYTF
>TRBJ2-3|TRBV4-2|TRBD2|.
TGTGCCAGCAGCCACGGACTAGCGGGCAACACAGATACGCAGTATTTT
CASSHGLAGNTDTQYF
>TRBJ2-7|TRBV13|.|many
TGTGCCAGCAGCAGAGGGCGGTTGGTAGACCCGGAGCAGTACTTC
CASSRGRLVDPEQYF
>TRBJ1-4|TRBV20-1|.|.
TGCAGTGCAGTGGGGGAGGGTGAAAAACTGTTTTTT
CSAVGEGEKLFF